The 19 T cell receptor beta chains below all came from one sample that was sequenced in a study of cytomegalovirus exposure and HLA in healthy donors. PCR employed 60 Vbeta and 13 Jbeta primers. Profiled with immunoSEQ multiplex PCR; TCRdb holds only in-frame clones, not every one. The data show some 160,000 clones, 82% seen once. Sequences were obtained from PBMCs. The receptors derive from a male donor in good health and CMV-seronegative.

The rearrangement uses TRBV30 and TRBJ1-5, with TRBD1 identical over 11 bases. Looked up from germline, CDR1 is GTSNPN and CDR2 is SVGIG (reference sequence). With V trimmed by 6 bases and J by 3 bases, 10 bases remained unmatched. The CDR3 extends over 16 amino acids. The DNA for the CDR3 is TGTGCCTGTATGAACCGGGACAGGGGGACCAATCAGCCCCAGCATTTT. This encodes CACMNRDRGTNQPQHF.

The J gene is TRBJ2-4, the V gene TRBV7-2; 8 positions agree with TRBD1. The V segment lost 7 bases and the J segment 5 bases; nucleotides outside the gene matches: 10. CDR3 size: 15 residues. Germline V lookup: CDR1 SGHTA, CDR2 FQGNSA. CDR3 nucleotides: TGTGCCAGCATTCAGGACAGGGCCTCTGAAAACATTCAGTACTTC. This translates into CASIQDRASENIQYF.

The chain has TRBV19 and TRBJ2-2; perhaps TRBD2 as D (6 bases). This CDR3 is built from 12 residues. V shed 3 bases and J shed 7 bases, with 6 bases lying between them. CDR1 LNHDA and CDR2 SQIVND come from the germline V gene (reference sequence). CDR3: CASSMGGGELFF. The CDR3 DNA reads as TGTGCCAGTAGTATGGGGGGCGGGGAGCTGTTTTTT.

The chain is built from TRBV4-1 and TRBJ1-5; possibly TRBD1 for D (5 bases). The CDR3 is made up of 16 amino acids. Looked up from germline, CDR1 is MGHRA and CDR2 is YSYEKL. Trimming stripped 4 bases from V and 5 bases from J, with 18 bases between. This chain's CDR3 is CASSRSPDSGDQPQHF. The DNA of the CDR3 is TGCGCCAGCAGCCGTTCCCCTGACAGTGGCGATCAGCCCCAGCATTTT.

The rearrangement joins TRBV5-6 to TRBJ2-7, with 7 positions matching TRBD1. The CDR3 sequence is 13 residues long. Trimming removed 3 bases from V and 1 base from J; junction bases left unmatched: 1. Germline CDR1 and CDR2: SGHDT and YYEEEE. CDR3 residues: CASSSQGSYEQYF. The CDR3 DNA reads TGTGCCAGCAGCTCACAGGGGTCCTACGAGCAGTACTTC.

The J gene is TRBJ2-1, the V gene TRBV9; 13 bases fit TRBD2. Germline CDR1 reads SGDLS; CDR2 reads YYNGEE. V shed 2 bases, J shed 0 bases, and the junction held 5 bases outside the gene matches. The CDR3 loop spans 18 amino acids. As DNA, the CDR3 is TGTGCCAGCAGCGTGGGACTAGCGGGAATCAGCTCCTACAATGAGCAGTTCTTC. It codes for CASSVGLAGISSYNEQFF.

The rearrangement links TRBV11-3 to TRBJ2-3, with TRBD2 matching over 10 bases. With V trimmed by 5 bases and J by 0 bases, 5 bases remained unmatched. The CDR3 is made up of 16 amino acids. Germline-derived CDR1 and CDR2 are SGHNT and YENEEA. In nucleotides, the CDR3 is TGTGCCAGCAGCATCGGACTAGCGGTTAGCACAGATACGCAGTATTTT. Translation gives CASSIGLAVSTDTQYF.

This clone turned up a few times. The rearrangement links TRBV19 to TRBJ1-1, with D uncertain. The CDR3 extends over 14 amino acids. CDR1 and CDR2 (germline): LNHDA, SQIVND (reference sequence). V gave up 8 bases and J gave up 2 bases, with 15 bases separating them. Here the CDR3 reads CASFSRGVNTEAFF. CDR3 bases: TGTGCCAGTTTTTCGCGAGGAGTAAACACTGAAGCTTTCTTT.

DNA for the CDR3: TGCGCCAGCAGCTCACCCCTGGGACTAGCGGAGGAGGGAGAATACTCCTACGAGCAGTACTTC. Translating it yields CASSSPLGLAEEGEYSYEQYF. This chain uses TRBV5-1 with TRBJ2-7, with 11 nucleotides matching TRBD2. The ends lost 3 bases at V and 0 bases at J; junction bases unmatched: 20. This CDR3 is built from 21 residues. The V gene's germline CDR1 is SGHRS and CDR2 YFSETQ.

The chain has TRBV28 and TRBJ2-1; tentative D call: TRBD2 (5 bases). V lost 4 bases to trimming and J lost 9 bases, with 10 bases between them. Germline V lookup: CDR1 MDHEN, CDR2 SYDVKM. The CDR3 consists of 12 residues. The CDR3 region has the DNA TGTGCCAGCAGTTCCATTCGGGGTGAGCAGTTCTTC. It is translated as CASSSIRGEQFF.

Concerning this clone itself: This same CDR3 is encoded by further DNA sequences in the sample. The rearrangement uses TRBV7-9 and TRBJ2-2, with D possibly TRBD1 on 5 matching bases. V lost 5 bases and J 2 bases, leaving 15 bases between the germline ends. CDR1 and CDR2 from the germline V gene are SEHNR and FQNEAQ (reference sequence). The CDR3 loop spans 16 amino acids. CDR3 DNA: TGTGCCAGCAGCACACCCTTGACAGCAAACACCGGGGAGCTGTTTTTT. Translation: CASSTPLTANTGELFF.

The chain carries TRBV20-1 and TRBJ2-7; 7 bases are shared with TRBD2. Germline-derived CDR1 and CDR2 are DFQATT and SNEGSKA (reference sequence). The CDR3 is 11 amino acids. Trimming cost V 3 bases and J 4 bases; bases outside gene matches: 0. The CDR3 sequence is CSARREYEQYF. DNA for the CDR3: TGCAGTGCTAGGCGGGAGTACGAGCAGTACTTC.

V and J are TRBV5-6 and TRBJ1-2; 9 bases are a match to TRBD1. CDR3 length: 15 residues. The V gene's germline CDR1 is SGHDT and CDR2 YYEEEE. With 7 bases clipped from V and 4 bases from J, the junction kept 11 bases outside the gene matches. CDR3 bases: TGTGCCAGCCGGGACAGGGCGCTAACTACCTATGGCTACACCTTC. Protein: CASRDRALTTYGYTF.

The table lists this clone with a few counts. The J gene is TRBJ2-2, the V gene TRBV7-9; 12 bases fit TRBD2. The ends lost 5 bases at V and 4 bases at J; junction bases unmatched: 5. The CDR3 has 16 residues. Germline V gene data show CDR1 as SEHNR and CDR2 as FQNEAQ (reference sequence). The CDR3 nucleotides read TGTGCCAGCAGCACCCTAGCGGGGGGGCCCACCGGGGAGCTGTTTTTT. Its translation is CASSTLAGGPTGELFF.

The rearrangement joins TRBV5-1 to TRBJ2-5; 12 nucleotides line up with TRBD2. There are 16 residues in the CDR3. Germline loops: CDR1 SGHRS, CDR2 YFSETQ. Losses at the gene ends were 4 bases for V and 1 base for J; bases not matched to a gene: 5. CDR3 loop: CASSLRLAGAQETQYF. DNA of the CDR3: TGCGCCAGCAGCCTGAGACTAGCGGGAGCCCAAGAGACCCAGTACTTC.

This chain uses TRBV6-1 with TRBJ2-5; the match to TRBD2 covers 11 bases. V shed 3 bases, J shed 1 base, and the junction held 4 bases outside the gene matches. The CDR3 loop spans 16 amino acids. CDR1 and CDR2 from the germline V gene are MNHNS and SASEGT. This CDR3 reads CASSDGLAGSQETQYF. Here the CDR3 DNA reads TGTGCCAGCAGTGACGGACTAGCGGGTAGCCAAGAGACCCAGTACTTC.

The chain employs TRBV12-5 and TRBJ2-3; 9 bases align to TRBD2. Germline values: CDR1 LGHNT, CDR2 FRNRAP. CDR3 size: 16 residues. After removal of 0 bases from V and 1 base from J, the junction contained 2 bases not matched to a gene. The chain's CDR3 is CASGLVLAGGTDTQYF. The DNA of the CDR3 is TGTGCTAGTGGTTTGGTATTAGCGGGGGGCACAGATACGCAGTATTTT.

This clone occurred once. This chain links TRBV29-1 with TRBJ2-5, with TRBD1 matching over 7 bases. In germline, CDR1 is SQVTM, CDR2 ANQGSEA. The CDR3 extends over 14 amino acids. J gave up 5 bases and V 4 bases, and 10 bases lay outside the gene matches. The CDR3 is CSVGGQAGGETQYF. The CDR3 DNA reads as TGCAGCGTTGGAGGACAGGCCGGTGGGGAGACCCAGTACTTC.

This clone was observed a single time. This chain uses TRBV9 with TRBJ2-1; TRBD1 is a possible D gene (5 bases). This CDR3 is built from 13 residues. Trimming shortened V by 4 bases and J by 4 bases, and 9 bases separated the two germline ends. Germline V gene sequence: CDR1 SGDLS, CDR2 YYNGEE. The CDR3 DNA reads TGTGCCAGCAGCAGAGACAGATACAATGAGCAGTTCTTC. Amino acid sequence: CASSRDRYNEQFF.